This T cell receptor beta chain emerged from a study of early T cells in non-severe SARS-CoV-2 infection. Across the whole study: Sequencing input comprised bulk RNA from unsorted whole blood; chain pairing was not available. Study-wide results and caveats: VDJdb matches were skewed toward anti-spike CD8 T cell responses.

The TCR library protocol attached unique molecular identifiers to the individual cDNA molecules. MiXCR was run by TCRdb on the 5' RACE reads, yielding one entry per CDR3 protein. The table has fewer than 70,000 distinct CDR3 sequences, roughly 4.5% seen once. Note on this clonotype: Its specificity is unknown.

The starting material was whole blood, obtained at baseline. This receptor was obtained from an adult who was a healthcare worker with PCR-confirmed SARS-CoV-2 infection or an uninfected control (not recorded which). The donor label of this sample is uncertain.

CDR3 protein: CASSRTGTLDYEQYF. The CDR3 DNA follows: TGTGCCAGCAGCCGGACCGGGACACTAGATTACGAGCAGTACTTC. The rearrangement uses TRBV11-2 and TRBJ2-7, with D possibly TRBD1 on 6 matching bases. Per germline, CDR1 SGHAT and CDR2 FQNNGV. This CDR3 contains 15 residues. V shed 5 bases and J shed 4 bases, with 18 bases lying between them.